The clone carrying this TCR beta chain was found a few times. Its specificity is unknown. The data derive from a study of T-cell reconstitution after alpha-beta-depleted transplantation in children. Points from the study as a whole: Reportedly, alpha-beta T cells present about two months post-transplant originated from several hundred expanded clones of graft origin. T-cell numbers and diversity, one year after transplant, stemmed largely from T cells that were newly produced.

The CDR3 is 15 residues long. V was clipped by 6 bases and J by 6 bases; unmatched bases: 8. Per the germline V gene, CDR1 is SEHNR and CDR2 is FQNEAQ (reference sequence). The library targeted TCRbeta and was prepared with unique molecular identifiers. Each CDR3 protein gets one entry after TCRdb re-called the PCR reads with MiXCR. The table has fewer than 1 million distinct CDR3 sequences, roughly 15% seen once. V is TRBV7-9 and J is TRBJ2-1; 10 nucleotides match TRBD2. The specimen was PBMCs, mostly from graft donor cells, collected 360 days after TCRalphabeta/CD19-depleted stem cell transplant. This receptor was identified in a male patient younger than 18 who had a stem cell transplant for acute lymphoblastic leukemia, so the T cells may come from the graft donor. CDR3 residues: CASRGLAGDPNEQFF. CDR3 DNA sequence: TGTGCCAGCAGGGGCCTAGCGGGAGACCCCAATGAGCAGTTCTTC.